The subject of this entry is one T cell receptor beta chain. Its specific antigen is unknown. The sample holds no much larger clone one base away, and base qualities are not on file. The data originate from a study of cytomegalovirus exposure and HLA in healthy donors (dated by TCRdb to about 2017). Background for the entire study: According to an earlier analysis of several hundred of the donors, about 179 million T cells yielded 90 million to 140 million unique TCR beta sequences and 276 Gb of sequence data. Of the approximately 400 genotyped donors, over 65% fell in the genetic ancestry cluster associated with self-reported Caucasian donors. In the later analysis, no new phenotypic data were used to find candidate immune exposures; instead, reliance was placed on TCR beta sequences and their occurrence across donors. On average, 235,054 unique TCR beta nucleotide sequences were sequenced per donor among 398 genotyped donors of the cohort, with around 19% of those sequences being non-productive. Every discovery cohort repertoire had been produced on one sequencing platform. A separate validation cohort of roughly 130 different subjects was used in addition to the roughly 640-subject first cohort. A later genetic analysis took genome-wide SNP genotypes for about 55% of the 666 donors and used that subset as a discovery cohort. The number of donors typed differed by locus, with roughly 629-640 for A, B, C, DRB1 and DQB1, 522 for DQA1, 600 to 610 for DPA1, and around 450 for DPB1. To predict cytomegalovirus infection status, the study brought together high-throughput TCR immunosequencing, statistical association of individual TCRs with disease status, and machine learning. To decide whether each TCR beta V gene segment behaved as functional or pseudogenic, an earlier analysis of 587 of the donors relied on high-throughput TCR beta sequencing. Because of strong linkage in the cohort, roughly five DR-DQ haplotypes were treated as single units for association and clustering. To study patterns of TCR occurrence, a later analysis re-analyzed previously published TCR beta repertoires from just over 650 donors and added high-resolution HLA genotyping. Alongside the repertoire data, information on donor age, sex, ethnicity and CMV serostatus was compiled. The study was designed to test whether signatures of past pathogen exposure could be identified by cataloging public T cell receptors. An early release covering more than 500 HLA-typed donors comprised around 300 gigabases of sequencing data and some 79 million unique TCR sequences. The study profiled the T cell repertoires of approximately 700 subjects by immunosequencing and related them to cytomegalovirus serostatus. HLA typing covered class I and class II loci at four-digit resolution.

The library was made by the immunoSEQ multiplex PCR assay. The multiplex PCR relied on a mix of 60 forward primers for TCR Vbeta segments and 13 reverse primers for TCR Jbeta segments. A multiplex PCR assay on genomic DNA amplified the CDR3 region of rearranged TCR beta genes. Amplified TCR beta libraries were sequenced as 87-base-pair reads on the Illumina HiSeq System. The authors processed their data as follows. A later analysis counted 65 million to 90 million unique TCR beta chains across the approximately 700 repertoires, and 9.5 million to 11 million of these chains were shared by at least two donors. Raw reads were error-corrected and collapsed into unique sequences by a nearest-neighbor algorithm in which closely related sequences were merged to remove PCR and sequencing errors. V, D and J gene segments were assigned by aligning CDR3 sequences to IMGT reference sequences. For a sequence to be retained, at least a six-nucleotide match to both a V gene segment and a J gene segment was required. Rearrangements were called productive when the CDR3 lacked stop codons and stayed in frame with V and J; all others were non-productive. Following IMGT convention, CDR3 was defined as the stretch from the second conserved V-encoded cysteine up to the conserved J-encoded phenylalanine. The earlier analysis of some 550 of the donors excluded any sequence lacking an unambiguous match to a single V gene segment. An earlier analysis of 450 to 650 of the donors called V segments functional above 56.7% productive rearrangements and segregating when the between-donor standard deviation exceeded 5%. To diagnose cytomegalovirus status from the catalog of TCR beta chain sequences, a statistical classification framework was built. In a later analysis, TCR nucleotide sequences were compared against IMGT/GENE-DB human TR gene sequences so that V and J genes could be assigned. Using the TCRdist pipeline, a later analysis assigned CDR3 sequences along with most-parsimonious VDJ recombination scenarios. In a later analysis, every TCR beta chain was defined by the combination of its CDR3 amino acid sequence and its V-gene family, and reads without a unique V-gene family were dropped. In a later analysis, fewer than 650 highly shared, low-generation-probability nucleotide sequences were removed to address suspected cross-contamination and a sequencing artifact. In a later analysis, a clonal expansion index was calculated for each public chain from normalized within-repertoire ranks of inferred template counts. Generation probabilities in a later analysis came from a VDJ recombination model fitted to out-of-frame rearrangements, and those results were checked against IGoR. Hypergeometric tests were used in a later analysis to score TCR-TCR, TCR-HLA and TCR-CMV co-occurrence, with a repertoire-size bias correction applied to the TCR pairs. In a later analysis, false discovery rates were estimated by permuting HLA or CMV assignments 20 times. In a later analysis, co-occurring TCRs were grouped with DBSCAN, and TCRdist sequence similarity was added when clustering was performed within HLA-allele-positive subsets. Repertoires with fewer than 30,000 or more than 120,000 public chains were left out of co-occurrence clustering, as were a handful of repertoires with anomalous nucleotide sharing. TCRdb carries this immuneACCESS record with in-frame sequences only. Its versions omit some clonotypes, under half of them owing to an unresolved V gene in the studies checked, with the rest unexplained. V, J and clone size are those of that table, while D and trimming were read from the DNA. In this sample the table shows about 180,000 clones, roughly 82% of which occur a single time. Around 1.2% of the sample lies in the top ten.

In total, 600 or so healthy bone marrow donors made up the cohort. At the time of sampling, all cohort members were nominally healthy, though unrecorded immune exposures were likely present. The donor tested CMV seropositive, placing the donor among the 290 or so seropositive members of the cohort. Each donor provided a peripheral blood sample, and peripheral blood mononuclear cells were used for TCR beta sequencing. Genomic DNA extraction from the blood cell samples was performed with the Qiagen DNeasy Blood Extraction Kit. The paper as a whole reports these results and caveats: Because HLA typing was missing for some donors at each locus, association tests included only the typed subset. Correlated functional status among segregating V segments might be attributable to linkage disequilibrium, but an unknown experimental factor could not be ruled out. About 17 rarely observed V segments, including chromosome 9 orphons, were excluded from the earlier analysis of some 590 of the donors because counts were too low. Most CMV-associated TCR beta chains appeared to be HLA-restricted in a later analysis, and the HLA associations seemed to be driven largely by CMV exposure. A later analysis found that TCR association rates varied across HLA loci, with DRB1 alleles showing the most associated TCRs and HLA-C alleles the fewest. The sequencing pipeline was judged likely to have produced a cluster of highly shared sequence variants as a technical artifact. Only TCR beta chains were sequenced in this cohort, and the absence of alpha or paired-chain data limited detectable features. Cytomegalovirus status was reported to be diagnosed by the classifier with high specificity and sensitivity in both the original and validation cohorts. A later analysis associated 15,000 or so TCR beta sequences with specific HLA alleles at a false discovery rate of 0.05. Broadly in line with IMGT annotations, most TCR beta V segments showed up in productive rearrangements about 87% or about 30% of the time in an earlier analysis of several hundred of the donors. Compared with the 666-donor mean, donors in an Asian-associated ancestry cluster had fewer N-insertions in productive TCRs, according to a later genetic analysis. Most TCR sequences were seen in very few donors, while some public TCRs were found in many individuals. In a later analysis, HLA-associated TCR beta chains were found to be more clonally expanded and to have lower generation probabilities than equally common non-associated chains. V-gene and J-gene trimming of TCR beta chains was associated with a missense DCLRE1C variant in a later genetic analysis, and the association was replicated in an independent cohort. The only immune exposure information available for the cohort was CMV serostatus. A further reported finding was that TCR beta sequences accurately predicted the HLA-A and HLA-B alleles for most subjects in the first cohort. The study gave a list of around 170 TCR beta chains associated with cytomegalovirus. In vitro tests confirmed that three of the cytomegalovirus-associated TCR beta chains recognize cytomegalovirus antigens. According to a later analysis, parvovirus B19, influenza, CMV and Epstein-Barr virus appeared linked to several top co-occurrence clusters. The presence/absence analyses assumed that sequencing depth was roughly uniform across donors, and that assumption may not be true. The authors suggested that the approach could potentially be extended to other disease states and immunological phenotypes. When HLA alleles, especially DR and DQ, strongly co-occurred, TCR associations were difficult to assign to individual alleles.

The sequence was collected from a girl under 10 years old in good health and CMV-seropositive. The specimen sequenced was PBMCs.

The CDR3 here reads CASRGGVISNYGYTF. The DNA sequence is TGCGCCAGCAGGGGGGGTGTTATCTCTAACTATGGCTACACCTTC. Recombination linked TRBV5-1 to TRBJ1-2; perhaps TRBD1 is the D gene, with 5 bases matching. The CDR3 sequence holds 15 residues, the cysteine and phenylalanine included. This entry keeps only the CDR3 DNA: 45 bases, framed from base 1. The germline V gene encodes CDR1 SGHRS and CDR2 YFSETQ. Relative to germline, V is 5 bases shorter and J is 0 bases shorter, with 14 bases between their ends.